The T cell receptor (beta chain) described here comes from a study of vaccination and CD4 T cells after COVID-19. Study-level background: Participants were given two doses of BNT162b2 or mRNA-1273 vaccine.

Germline assignment: CDR1 SNHLY and CDR2 FYNNEI. Trimming shortened V by 7 bases and J by 0 bases, and 19 bases separated the two germline ends. This CDR3 spans 16 amino acids. Treatment specified: approximately nine-day PBMC culture with coronavirus spike peptide pools or control peptides (ViraFEST assay). To note about this clonotype: Its antigen is as yet unknown.

With the Oncomine TCR Beta short-read assay, DNA from cultured CD4+ T cells was sequenced. Genomic DNA was isolated from CD4+ T cells that had been cultured. TCRdb used MiXCR to reprocess the PCR reads, holding one entry per CDR3 protein. The table lists about 14,000 distinct CDR3 sequences, around 53% of them singletons. The sample in question was CD4+ T cells from blood, cultured in vitro, obtained before SARS-CoV-2 vaccination. This TCR derives from a human donor who had recovered from COVID-19. V and J are TRBV2 and TRBJ2-7, with D uncertain. Written as DNA, the CDR3 is TGTGCCAGCACTCCGCTCGATGTCTTTAGCTCCTACGAGCAGTACTTC. Translating gives CASTPLDVFSSYEQYF.